Each of the 8 T cell receptor beta chains below was sequenced from the same sample in a study of PD-1 blockade in classical Hodgkin lymphoma. Libraries were prepared by immunoSEQ multiplex PCR; TCRdb keeps only in-frame clonotypes and omits some of them. Counted here are 20,000 to 25,000 clones, roughly 94% occurring once; the ten biggest clones make up 4.5% to 6.5%. The time point was: newly diagnosed, previously untreated cHL patient sample. Material: peripheral blood mononuclear cells (PBMCs). These receptors all come from a human donor with classical Hodgkin lymphoma.

The CDR3 is CASSGVSYNEQFF. Here the CDR3 DNA reads TGTGCCAGCTCCGGGGTGTCCTACAATGAGCAGTTCTTC. V usage is TRBV18 and J usage is TRBJ2-1; perhaps TRBD2 as D (5 bases). The CDR3 is made up of 13 amino acids. Germline values: CDR1 KGHSH, CDR2 LQKENI. The V and J ends lost 6 bases and 1 base respectively, with 7 bases between them.

The chain couples TRBV4-2 to TRBJ2-4; a possible D gene is TRBD2 (6 bases). Between the trimmed V and J ends, which lost 1 base and 0 bases, there was a span of 10 bases. This CDR3 has 16 amino acids. CDR1 and CDR2 from the germline V gene are LGHNA and YNFKEQ. The CDR3 coding sequence is TGTGCCAGCAGCCAAGGTCCGGGACTAGCCAAAAACATTCAGTACTTC. As protein: CASSQGPGLAKNIQYF.

The rearrangement uses TRBV7-2 and TRBJ2-7, with D perhaps matching TRBD1 or TRBD2 (5 bases each). The J call may be in error: the DNA end matches TRBJ2-5 better. The CDR3 spans 13 residues. The germline V gene has CDR1 SGHTA and CDR2 FQGNSA. The CDR3 is CASSLGTLETQYF. CDR3 bases: TGTGCCAGCAGCTTGGGGACGTTAGAGACCCAGTACTTC.

CDR3 residues: CASASEAGGANTGELFF. In DNA, the CDR3 is TGTGCTAGTGCCTCCGAGGCGGGGGGCGCGAACACCGGGGAGCTGTTTTTT. The chain has TRBV12-5 and TRBJ2-2; 8 bases are shared with TRBD2. The CDR3 contains 17 residues. The V and J ends lost 7 bases and 0 bases, in that order; junction bases with no gene match: 10. The V gene's germline CDR1 is LGHNT and CDR2 FRNRAP.

The chain employs TRBV11-2 and TRBJ2-1; 7 nucleotides agree with TRBD2. CDR3 length equals 17 residues. V shed 0 bases and J 0 bases; nucleotides not matched to a gene: 5. Per the germline V gene, CDR1 is SGHAT and CDR2 is FQNNGV. This CDR3 is CASSLDRWGGSYNEQFF. The CDR3 DNA follows: TGTGCCAGCAGCTTAGACAGGTGGGGGGGCTCCTACAATGAGCAGTTCTTC.

V is TRBV6-5 and J is TRBJ1-1, with 9 bases lining up with TRBD1. Germline V gene lookup returns CDR1 MNHEY and CDR2 SVGAGI. The CDR3 sequence is 13 residues long. Germline trimming cut 6 bases from V and 3 bases from J; bases unmatched to any gene: 2. The CDR3 region is CASRGQGHTEAFF. The CDR3 DNA follows: TGTGCCAGCAGAGGACAGGGGCACACTGAAGCTTTCTTT.

The chain is built from TRBV6-6 and TRBJ2-2; D possibly corresponds to TRBD2 (5 bases). Trimming pared 4 bases from V and 4 bases from J, leaving 16 bases between. This CDR3 is 16 amino acids long. Germline CDR1 reads MNHNY; CDR2 reads SVGAGI (reference sequence). Written as DNA, the CDR3 is TGTGCCAGCAGTTTGGACTCGCCGGGCGGCACCGGGGAGCTGTTTTTT. Protein: CASSLDSPGGTGELFF.

This chain joins TRBV7-8 and TRBJ2-3; TRBD2 aligns across 7 bases. The germline V gene has CDR1 SGHVS and CDR2 FQNEAQ. The CDR3 contains 16 residues. V lost 1 base to trimming and J lost 1 base; unmatched junction nucleotides: 5. The CDR3 region has the DNA TGTGCCAGCAGCTTAGGGGCGGGGGTCGGCACAGATACGCAGTATTTT. It is translated as CASSLGAGVGTDTQYF.